The rows below give T cell receptor beta chains drawn from one sample of a study of shared clonotypes between healthy human individuals. Produced via immunoSEQ multiplex PCR; TCRdb's table is partial and in-frame only. The sample includes some 630,000 clones, about three quarters of them seen just once. The sequenced sample consisted of memory CD4+ T cells sorted from blood. Receptors originate from a woman in her thirties in good health. Both conserved end residues are part of each CDR3. The order of the fields is D gene, V gene, clone size, J gene, CDR3 protein, CDR3 DNA. D genes are given only for firm matches. Part of the rows lack a size; the others show once, few, many or a class for expanded clones.

TRBD2	TRBV18	NA	TRBJ2-5	CASSRSAGGGETQYF	TGTGCCAGCTCGCGTAGCGCGGGAGGAGGAGAGACCCAGTACTTC
NA	TRBV28	few	TRBJ1-5	CASSSSRGSNQPQHF	TGTGCCAGCAGTAGCAGCCGAGGGAGCAATCAGCCCCAGCATTTT
TRBD1	TRBV2	NA	TRBJ1-5	CASSRDRYYQPQHF	TGTGCCAGCAGTCGGGACAGGTATTATCAGCCCCAGCATTTT
NA	TRBV7-9	NA	TRBJ2-6	CASSSGGANVLTF	TGTGCCAGCAGCTCCGGTGGGGCCAACGTCCTGACTTTC
TRBD1	TRBV5-6	NA	TRBJ2-6	CASSRQGYGANVLTF	TGTGCCAGCAGCAGACAGGGATACGGGGCCAACGTCCTGACTTTC
NA	TRBV28	few	TRBJ2-5	CASSFLINQYF	TGTGCCAGCAGTTTTTTAATCAACCAGTACTTC
TRBD1	TRBV28	NA	TRBJ1-4	CASTTTGTGDEKLFF	TGTGCCAGCACCACCACCGGGACAGGGGACGAAAAACTGTTTTTT
TRBD1	TRBV28	NA	TRBJ1-2	CASRTGTSSGYGYTF	TGTGCCAGCAGGACAGGGACTTCATCCGGCTATGGCTACACCTTC
TRBD2	TRBV14	NA	TRBJ2-5	CASSPGLVKAQETQYF	TGTGCCAGCAGCCCCGGACTAGTAAAGGCCCAAGAGACCCAGTACTTC
NA	TRBV11-2	NA	TRBJ2-7	CASSLMEQEGPAEQYF	TGTGCCAGCAGCCTAATGGAACAGGAGGGGCCCGCCGAGCAGTACTTC
NA	TRBV5-8	NA	TRBJ2-7	CASSLYTGGLDSYEQYF	TGTGCCAGCAGCTTGTATACCGGGGGACTTGATTCCTACGAGCAGTACTTC
TRBD1	TRBV10-2	NA	TRBJ1-2	CASSEPSGGTANYGYTF	TGCGCCAGCAGTGAGCCTTCAGGGGGCACAGCTAACTATGGCTACACCTTC
NA	TRBV2	NA	TRBJ1-1	CASSEVGDIMNTEAFF	TGTGCCAGCAGTGAAGTTGGAGATATCATGAACACTGAAGCTTTCTTT
NA	TRBV19	NA	TRBJ1-5	CASSIVPAPNQPQHF	TGTGCCAGTAGTATAGTGCCGGCCCCTAATCAGCCCCAGCATTTT
TRBD1	TRBV29-1	NA	TRBJ1-2	CSVMTGGYGYTF	TGCAGCGTCATGACAGGGGGCTATGGCTACACCTTC
NA	TRBV2	NA	TRBJ1-2	CASPRSGAMDYGYTF	TGTGCCAGCCCGAGGTCCGGGGCAATGGACTATGGCTACACCTTC
NA	TRBV10-3	NA	TRBJ2-1	CAISVVNEQFF	TGTGCCATCAGTGTTGTGAATGAGCAGTTCTTC
TRBD1	TRBV11-1	NA	TRBJ1-1	CASSFSPGQGWTEAFF	TGTGCCAGCAGTTTCTCACCGGGACAGGGCTGGACTGAAGCTTTCTTT
NA	TRBV5-1	NA	TRBJ2-3	CASSRATVERTDTQYF	TGCGCCAGCAGCCGAGCGACGGTGGAACGCACAGATACGCAGTATTTT
TRBD1	TRBV5-3	NA	TRBJ2-7	CADTLPPDRGYEQYF	TGTGCCGATACACTTCCCCCGGACAGGGGCTACGAGCAGTACTTC
TRBD2	TRBV7-9	NA	TRBJ2-5	CASSLPGLATETQYF	TGTGCCAGCAGCTTACCGGGACTAGCGACGGAGACCCAGTACTTC
NA	TRBV6-1	once	TRBJ2-6	CASSEVEGRDSGANVLTF	TGTGCCAGCAGTGAAGTTGAGGGCCGAGACTCTGGGGCCAACGTCCTGACTTTC
TRBD2	TRBV11-2	NA	TRBJ2-7	CASVRSSGYEQYF	TGTGCCAGCGTACGGTCTAGCGGCTACGAGCAGTACTTC
TRBD1	TRBV18	NA	TRBJ1-1	CASSPLMRTGKPHEAFF	TGTGCCAGCTCACCTTTGATGAGGACAGGGAAACCCCATGAAGCTTTCTTT
NA	TRBV11-1	NA	TRBJ2-5	CASSLSVNQETQYF	TGTGCCAGCAGCTTATCTGTCAACCAAGAGACCCAGTACTTC
TRBD1	TRBV6-6	NA	TRBJ1-1	CASRLDRAEAFF	TGTGCCAGCAGACTCGACAGGGCCGAAGCTTTCTTT
NA	TRBV2	NA	TRBJ1-5	CASSDHYQPQHF	TGTGCCAGCAGTGATCATTATCAGCCCCAGCATTTT
TRBD2	TRBV29-1	NA	TRBJ2-1	CSAQTSGKNNEQFF	TGCAGCGCTCAAACTAGCGGGAAGAACAATGAGCAGTTCTTC
TRBD2	TRBV19	NA	TRBJ2-5	CASMVSGRVGETQYF	TGTGCCAGTATGGTTAGCGGGAGAGTTGGAGAGACCCAGTACTTC
TRBD1	TRBV18	NA	TRBJ2-5	CASSPGQGDGAQYF	TGTGCCAGCTCACCAGGACAGGGGGACGGGGCCCAGTACTTC
NA	TRBV6-5	NA	TRBJ1-3	CASRSGVFSGNTIYF	TGTGCCAGCAGGTCAGGGGTCTTCTCTGGAAACACCATATATTTT
NA	TRBV5-1	few	TRBJ1-1	CASSLEWGSVTEAFF	TGCGCCAGCAGCTTGGAATGGGGCTCGGTAACTGAAGCTTTCTTT
TRBD1	TRBV6-6	few	TRBJ2-7	CASRLTGESYEQYF	TGTGCCAGCAGGTTGACAGGGGAAAGCTACGAGCAGTACTTC
NA	TRBV27	NA	TRBJ2-4	CASSLRGSLNIQYF	TGTGCCAGCAGTTTACGCGGGTCTCTAAACATTCAGTACTTC
NA	TRBV2	few	TRBJ2-2	CASSVQGWMGGELFF	TGTGCCAGCAGTGTACAGGGTTGGATGGGCGGGGAGCTGTTTTTT
NA	TRBV19	NA	TRBJ2-1	CASSISFATRYNEQFF	TGTGCCAGTAGTATAAGTTTCGCTACTCGCTACAATGAGCAGTTCTTC
NA	TRBV5-6	NA	TRBJ2-1	CASSSFRAQGRSYNEQFF	TGTGCCAGCAGTTCCTTCCGAGCGCAGGGTCGCTCCTACAATGAGCAGTTCTTC
NA	TRBV19	NA	TRBJ2-3	CASSSAGRTDTQYF	TGTGCCAGTAGTTCCGCCGGACGCACAGATACGCAGTATTTT
TRBD2	TRBV4-1	NA	TRBJ2-4	CASSQDTGTSGRVDIQYF	TGCGCCAGCAGCCAAGACACCGGGACTAGCGGGAGAGTCGACATTCAGTACTTC
NA	TRBV15	few	TRBJ1-4	CATSRDRGREKLFF	TGTGCCACCAGCAGAGACAGGGGTCGAGAAAAACTGTTTTTT
TRBD2	TRBV18	NA	TRBJ2-3	CASSQGLAGLADTQYF	TGTGCCAGCTCACAGGGACTAGCGGGACTGGCAGATACGCAGTATTTT
TRBD2	TRBV18	NA	TRBJ2-3	CASSPLSLAGNKDTQYF	TGTGCCAGCTCCCCCCTATCACTAGCGGGGAATAAAGATACGCAGTATTTT
NA	TRBV14	NA	TRBJ2-1	CASSSNYNEQFF	TGTGCCAGCAGCAGTAATTACAATGAGCAGTTCTTC
TRBD1	TRBV20-1	NA	TRBJ1-1	CSVRGRTEAFF	TGCAGTGTTAGGGGGCGTACTGAAGCTTTCTTT
NA	TRBV29-1	NA	TRBJ2-3	CSVIWLVNREIDTQYF	TGCAGCGTTATATGGCTCGTTAACAGGGAGATAGATACGCAGTATTTT